One and the same sample provided the 10 T cell receptor beta chains below, sequenced in a study of regulatory T cells in long-lasting Graves disease. Noted time point: newly diagnosed GD, antithyroid drugs for less than 3 months. Generation of the TCR library employed RNA extracted from PBMCs. Arm-PCR of CDR3 regions and iRepertoire HTBI primers were used to build TCR beta libraries. TCRdb re-analysed the multiplex PCR reads in MiXCR, keeping a single row per CDR3 protein. The sample carries about 440,000 distinct CDR3 sequences, less than 20% recorded once. These data also featured in a second study, about T cells in Graves' hyperthyroidism and ophthalmopathy.

Sample: peripheral blood mononuclear cells (PBMCs), taken at new diagnosis, from a patient treated with antithyroid drugs. These receptors were collected from a woman in her twenties or thirties with Graves disease.

The genes are TRBV6-1 and TRBJ2-5, with D possibly matching TRBD2 (6 bases). V was pared by 7 bases and J by 3 bases, with 12 bases between. The CDR3 contains 13 residues. Germline CDR1 and CDR2: MNHNS and SASEGT. CDR3 loop: CASIPSGEETQYF. The CDR3 bases are TGTGCCAGCATCCCTTCGGGGGAAGAGACCCAGTACTTC.

This clonotype was observed at least ten times. The rearrangement joins TRBV7-9 to TRBJ2-4; the D is unclear. Deletions cut 5 bases from V and 8 bases from J, with 16 bases between. This CDR3 has 14 amino acids. Germline V gene data show CDR1 as SEHNR and CDR2 as FQNEAQ (reference sequence). The CDR3, as DNA: TGTGCCAGCAGCCCCCCGGCGGAAGAGGACATTCAGTACTTC. The encoded protein is CASSPPAEEDIQYF. The whole variable domain, remainder taken from reference TRBV7-9 and TRBJ2-4, is DTGVSQNPRHKITKRGQNVTFRCDPISEHNRLYWYRQTLGQGPEFLTYFQNEAQLEKSRLLSDRFSAERPKGSFSTLEIQRTEQGDSAMYLCASSPPAEEDIQYFGAGTRLSVL.

This clonotype is a singleton in its sample. The CDR3 region is CASSLEVGDQETQYF. The CDR3 DNA follows: TGCGCCAGCAGCTTGGAGGTGGGGGACCAAGAGACCCAGTACTTC. V gene TRBV5-1 combines with J gene TRBJ2-5; D may match TRBD1 or TRBD2 (5 bases each). The V end was cut by 0 bases, the J end by 0 bases, with 9 bases between. Germline V gene data show CDR1 as SGHRS and CDR2 as YFSETQ. This CDR3 has 15 residues.

This clonotype showed up just a few times. The chain is built from TRBV6-7 and TRBJ2-4; D perhaps matches TRBD2 (6 bases). TRBV6-7 is an open reading frame whose function is uncertain. The CDR3 covers 12 residues. V shed 8 bases and J shed 9 bases, with 14 bases lying between them. The CDR3 reads CASSSLGGIQYF. The CDR3 DNA sequence: TGTGCCAGCTCGAGTTTGGGAGGCATTCAGTACTTC.

The rearrangement uses TRBV27 and TRBJ1-4; TRBD1 might be the D (5 bases). V lost 4 bases, J lost 8 bases, and 17 bases lay in between. CDR3 length: 15 amino acids. The germline V gene encodes CDR1 MNHEY and CDR2 SMNVEV (reference sequence). The CDR3 here is CASSSGRLAPEKLFF. DNA for the CDR3: TGTGCCAGCAGTTCGGGACGGCTGGCCCCCGAAAAACTGTTTTTT.

This clonotype was detected many times. The chain is built from TRBV18 and TRBJ2-1; D is perhaps TRBD1 or TRBD2 (5 bases each). This CDR3 comprises 15 residues. V lost 1 base and J lost 5, with 12 bases in between. Per germline, CDR1 KGHSH and CDR2 LQKENI. This CDR3 is CASSPLQGANNEQFF. In DNA form, the CDR3 reads TGTGCCAGCTCACCACTCCAGGGAGCCAACAATGAGCAGTTCTTC.

This clonotype came up many times. The V and J genes are TRBV20-1 and TRBJ2-2, with a weak D call TRBD2 (5 bases). The CDR3 length is 15 residues. V was cut by 5 bases and J by 1 base, with 14 bases left in between. The germline V gene encodes CDR1 DFQATT and CDR2 SNEGSKA (reference sequence). Written as DNA, the CDR3 is TGCAGTGCTGAGGGTGGGCAGGAGAACACCGGGGAGCTGTTTTTT. Translated, it gives CSAEGGQENTGELFF.

This clonotype was seen ten or more times. This sequence joins TRBV6-2 or TRBV6-3 and TRBJ2-3; TRBD2 matches at 7 bases. The length of the CDR3 is 15 residues. Looked up from germline, CDR1 is MNHEY and CDR2 is SVGEGT. The trim removed 5 bases at V and 3 bases at J, leaving 8 bases unmatched. The CDR3 nucleotides read TGTGCCAGCAGTGCCCAGGCGGGAGAGACAGATACGCAGTATTTT. Translation gives CASSAQAGETDTQYF.

This chain joins TRBV7-3 and TRBJ1-5; D is possibly TRBD1 (6 bases). The CDR3 spans 12 residues. CDR1 and CDR2 from the germline V gene are SGHTA and FQGTGA. Trimming removed 9 bases at V and 6 bases at J, with 12 bases between. The CDR3: CARRGRGQPQHF. The DNA of the CDR3 is TGTGCCAGAAGGGGGAGGGGTCAGCCCCAGCATTTT.

Only a few counts were recorded for this clonotype. This chain connects TRBV24-1 to TRBJ2-5; unclear D gene. The ends were cut back, 3 bases at V and 7 bases at J, with 8 bases in the middle. Germline V gene sequence: CDR1 KGHDR, CDR2 SFDVKD. This CDR3 region has 12 residues. CDR3 sequence: CATSDPLGTQYF. The CDR3, as DNA: TGTGCCACCAGTGATCCCCTTGGGACCCAGTACTTC.